This T cell receptor beta chain was identified in a study of T cell responses to AZD1222 COVID-19 vaccine. Trimming cost V 5 bases and J 0 bases; bases outside gene matches: 4. CDR1 and CDR2 from the germline V gene are SGHNT and YYREEE (reference sequence). The CDR3 consists of 14 residues. The data were produced by immunoSEQ multiplex PCR, yet TCRdb's version contains in-frame clones alone and is incomplete. The sample contains approximately 170,000 clones, more than 85% of which appear only once. V and J are TRBV5-4 and TRBJ1-1, with 7 bases fitting TRBD1. This clonotype originated in an adult in good health. Sequenced material: peripheral blood, taken on day 0 of AZD1222 vaccination. The CDR3 region is CASRRDSMNTEAFF. The CDR3 DNA reads as TGTGCCAGCAGACGGGACAGCATGAACACTGAAGCTTTCTTT.